This T cell receptor (beta chain) originates from a study of response to subunit inactivated influenza vaccine. Study-wide findings and caveats: Few new T cells, the authors suggested, are recruited by each seasonal influenza vaccination.

Regarding this clonotype: Its antigen is not known.

This CDR3 spans 15 amino acids. The germline CDR1 and CDR2 sequences are SEHNR and FQNEAQ (reference sequence). V shed 5 bases and J shed 7 bases, with 17 bases lying between them. TCRdb re-analysed the RT-PCR reads in MiXCR, keeping a single row per CDR3 protein. The sample has approximately 530,000 distinct CDR3 sequences, less than 8% seen once. This rearrangement joins TRBV7-9 to TRBJ2-2, with D possibly TRBD1 on 7 matching bases. Sequenced here: PBMCs from blood, sampled around 2 years after vaccination. This receptor was obtained from a man between 50 and 69 years old who received an inactivated influenza vaccine. CDR3 protein: CASSPPGGQDGELFF. In DNA, the CDR3 is TGTGCCAGCAGCCCCCCAGGGGGGCAAGACGGGGAGCTGTTTTTT.